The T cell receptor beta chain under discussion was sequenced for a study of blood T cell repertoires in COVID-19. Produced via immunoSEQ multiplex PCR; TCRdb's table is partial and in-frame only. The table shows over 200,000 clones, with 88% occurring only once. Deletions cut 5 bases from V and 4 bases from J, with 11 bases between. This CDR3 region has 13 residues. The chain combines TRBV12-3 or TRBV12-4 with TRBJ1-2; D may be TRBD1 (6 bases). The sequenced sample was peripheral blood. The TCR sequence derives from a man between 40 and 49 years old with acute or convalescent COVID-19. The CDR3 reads CASSTQGSYGYTF. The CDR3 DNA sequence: TGTGCCAGCAGTACACAGGGAAGCTATGGCTACACCTTC.